This TCR beta chain appears in the sequencing data of a study of T cell changes during pregnancy in multiple sclerosis. Germline assignment: CDR1 SGHVS and CDR2 FQNEAQ. J was trimmed by 5 bases and V by 5 bases; bases with no gene match: 15. The CDR3 is made up of 17 amino acids. Sequencing was performed with immunoSEQ multiplex PCR; in TCRdb, only in-frame clones are kept and a portion is missing. The data contain around 80,000 clones, around 94% of them singletons. The source is a female donor in good health, enrolled as a control in a pregnancy study. The chain recombines TRBV7-8 with TRBJ2-5, with 9 positions matching TRBD1. This material consisted of peripheral blood, taken in the second trimester of pregnancy. CDR3 bases: TGTGCCAGCAGCCCGCGCCGCCCGGACAGGGGAGGGGAGACCCAGTACTTC. It is translated as CASSPRRPDRGGETQYF.